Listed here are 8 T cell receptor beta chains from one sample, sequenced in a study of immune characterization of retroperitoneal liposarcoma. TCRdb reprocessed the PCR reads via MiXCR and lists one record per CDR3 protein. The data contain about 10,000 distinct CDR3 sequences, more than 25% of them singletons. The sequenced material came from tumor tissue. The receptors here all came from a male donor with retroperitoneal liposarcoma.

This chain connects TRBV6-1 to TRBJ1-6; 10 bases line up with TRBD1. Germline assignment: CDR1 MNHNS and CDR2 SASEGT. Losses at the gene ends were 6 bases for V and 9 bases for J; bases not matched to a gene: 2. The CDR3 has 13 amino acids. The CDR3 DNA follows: TGTGCCAGCAGGGACAGGGGGAGTTCACCCCTCCACTTT. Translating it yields CASRDRGSSPLHF.

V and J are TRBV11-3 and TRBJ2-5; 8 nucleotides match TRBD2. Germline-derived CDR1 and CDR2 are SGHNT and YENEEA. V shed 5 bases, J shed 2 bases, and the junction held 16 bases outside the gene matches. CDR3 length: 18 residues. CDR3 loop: CASSPGTGRGLSQETQYF. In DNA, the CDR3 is TGTGCCAGCAGCCCTGGGACCGGGAGGGGGTTATCGCAAGAGACCCAGTACTTC. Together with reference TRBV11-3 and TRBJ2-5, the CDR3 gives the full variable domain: EAGVVQSPRYKIIEKKQPVAFWCNPISGHNTLYWYLQNLGQGPELLIRYENEEAVDDSQLPKDRFSAERLKGVDSTLKIQPAELGDSAVYLCASSPGTGRGLSQETQYFGPGTRLLVL.

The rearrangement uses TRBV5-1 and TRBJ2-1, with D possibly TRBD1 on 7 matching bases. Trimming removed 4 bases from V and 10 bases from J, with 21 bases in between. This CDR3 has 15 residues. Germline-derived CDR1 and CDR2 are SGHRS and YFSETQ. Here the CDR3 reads CASSRLSGGGYEQFF. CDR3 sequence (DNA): TGCGCCAGCAGCCGGTTGTCAGGGGGAGGCTACGAGCAGTTCTTC.

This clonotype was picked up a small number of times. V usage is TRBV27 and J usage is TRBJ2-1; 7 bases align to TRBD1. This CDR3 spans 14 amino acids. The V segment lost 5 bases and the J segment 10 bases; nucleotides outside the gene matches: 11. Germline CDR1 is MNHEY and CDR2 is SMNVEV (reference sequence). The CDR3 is CASSPPGQTYEQFF. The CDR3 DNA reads TGTGCCAGCAGTCCCCCGGGACAGACTTACGAGCAGTTCTTC.

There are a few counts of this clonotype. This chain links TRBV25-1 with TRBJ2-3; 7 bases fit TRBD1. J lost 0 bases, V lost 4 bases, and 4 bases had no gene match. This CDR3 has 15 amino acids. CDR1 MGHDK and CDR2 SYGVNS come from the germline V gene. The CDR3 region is CASSAGTASTDTQYF. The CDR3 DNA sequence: TGTGCCAGCAGTGCCGGGACAGCTAGCACAGATACGCAGTATTTT.

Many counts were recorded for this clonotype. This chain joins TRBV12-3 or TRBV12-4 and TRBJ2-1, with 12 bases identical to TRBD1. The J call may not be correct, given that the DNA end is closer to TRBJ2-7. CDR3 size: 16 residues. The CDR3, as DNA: TGTGCCAGCAGTTTAGCCGGGACAGGGGGCTACAATGAGCAGTACTTC. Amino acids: CASSLAGTGGYNEQYF.

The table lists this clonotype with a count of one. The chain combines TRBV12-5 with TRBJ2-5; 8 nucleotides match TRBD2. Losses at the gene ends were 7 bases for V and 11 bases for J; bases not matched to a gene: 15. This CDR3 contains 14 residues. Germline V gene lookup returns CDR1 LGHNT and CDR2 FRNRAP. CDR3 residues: CASALSGGYNEQYF. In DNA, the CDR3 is TGTGCTAGTGCCTTGAGCGGGGGCTACAATGAGCAGTACTTC.

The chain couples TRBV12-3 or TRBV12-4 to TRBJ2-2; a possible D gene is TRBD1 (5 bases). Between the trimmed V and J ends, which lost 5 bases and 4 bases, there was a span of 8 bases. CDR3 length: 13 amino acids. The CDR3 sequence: CASSGASTGELFF. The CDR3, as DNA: TGTGCCAGCAGTGGGGCTAGCACCGGGGAGCTGTTTTTT.